The 28 T cell receptor beta chains below were found in one sample sequenced in a study of T-cell reconstitution after alpha-beta-depleted transplantation in children. Molecular barcoding with unique molecular identifiers was used for the TCRbeta library. MiXCR, run by TCRdb on the PCR reads, gives a single entry per CDR3 protein. The repertoire includes about 200,000 distinct CDR3 sequences, approximately 15% of them detected once, and 43% sits in the top ten. The source material was PBMCs, mostly from graft donor cells, sampled 360 days after TCRalphabeta/CD19-depleted stem cell transplant. The receptors originated from a male patient aged 2-9 years who had a stem cell transplant for acute lymphoblastic leukemia, so the T cells may come from the graft donor.

Comments on this clonotype: A read error may produce the germline difference seen at one junction end. The V and J genes are TRBV20-1 and TRBJ2-1; 9 bases align to TRBD2. The germline gives CDR1 DFQATT, CDR2 SNEGSKA (reference sequence). The CDR3 consists of 15 residues. The CDR3 here is CCARARGGPDNEQFF. CDR3 sequence (DNA): TGCTGTGCTAGAGCGCGGGGGGGGCCGGACAATGAGCAGTTCTTC.

The sample holds a few counts of this clonotype. The chain links TRBV29-1 to TRBJ2-1, with 7 bases identical to TRBD2. Germline loops: CDR1 SQVTM, CDR2 ANQGSEA. J was trimmed by 0 bases and V by 5 bases; bases with no gene match: 7. This CDR3 has 15 residues. CDR3 amino acids: CSVRQAGSSYNEQFF. CDR3 in DNA: TGCAGCGTTAGACAAGCGGGAAGCTCCTACAATGAGCAGTTCTTC.

The V gene is TRBV5-6, the J gene TRBJ2-7, with 9 bases aligning to TRBD1. Germline V gene lookup returns CDR1 SGHDT and CDR2 YYEEEE. The CDR3 loop spans 12 amino acids. With V trimmed by 6 bases and J by 6 bases, 4 bases remained unmatched. The CDR3 reads CASKTGGIEQYF. CDR3 nucleotides: TGTGCCAGCAAGACAGGGGGAATCGAGCAGTACTTC.

In this sample, this clonotype turned up many times. The rearrangement links TRBV7-2 to TRBJ1-4; no firm D call. Trimming took 6 bases from V and 7 from J, leaving 15 bases between them. The CDR3 has 14 residues. Germline V gene data show CDR1 as SGHTA and CDR2 as FQGNSA. The CDR3 DNA is TGTGCCAGCAGGCGGGAGGAGATAAGTGAAAAACTGTTTTTT. Protein: CASRREEISEKLFF.

This clonotype was detected only a few times. The junction and the germline gene differ at one end; a read error may be behind it. The chain has TRBV6-5 and TRBJ2-3; perhaps TRBD2 as D (7 bases). This CDR3 is 16 amino acids long. Germline CDR1 and CDR2: MNHEY and SVGAGI. This chain's CDR3 is CASTYGPGGSTDTQYF. CDR3 bases: TGTGCCAGCACTTACGGGCCGGGGGGCAGCACAGATACGCAGTATTTT.

The J gene is TRBJ1-5, the V gene TRBV6-1; no clear D. The CDR3 loop spans 15 amino acids. V was trimmed by 6 bases and J by 2 bases, leaving 14 bases between them. Germline V gene lookup returns CDR1 MNHNS and CDR2 SASEGT. CDR3 protein: CASRLIALGNQPQHF. The CDR3 bases are TGTGCCAGCAGACTCATAGCTCTTGGCAATCAGCCCCAGCATTTT.

The CDR3 spells CSARYDFRNEQYF. DNA for the CDR3: TGCAGTGCTAGATACGACTTTCGGAACGAGCAGTACTTC. This chain joins TRBV20-1 and TRBJ2-7; D remains unclear. Trimming pared 2 bases from V and 5 bases from J, leaving 13 bases between. The CDR3 length is 13 residues. Germline loops: CDR1 DFQATT, CDR2 SNEGSKA (reference sequence).

The chain links TRBV6-2 or TRBV6-3 to TRBJ2-1; TRBD1 or TRBD2 may be the D gene (6 bases each). V was cut by 0 bases and J by 1 base, with 13 bases left in between. Germline CDR1 and CDR2: MNHEY and SVGEGT. The CDR3 spans 17 residues. This CDR3 reads CASSYSPGARSYNEQFF. The CDR3 DNA follows: TGTGCCAGCAGTTACTCGCCGGGGGCAAGATCCTACAATGAGCAGTTCTTC.

This clonotype was seen repeatedly, ten times or more. The rearrangement uses TRBV10-3 and TRBJ2-5; D is possibly TRBD1 (5 bases). With 2 bases removed from V and 5 bases from J, the gap between germline ends came to 12 bases. The CDR3 has 14 amino acids. Germline V CDR1 and CDR2: ENHRY, SYGVKD. CDR3 loop: CAISEGRGSETQYF. DNA of the CDR3: TGTGCCATCAGTGAGGGTAGGGGTTCGGAGACCCAGTACTTC.

CDR3 sequence: CASKQTGRNTEAFF. CDR3 nucleotides: TGTGCCAGCAAACAGACAGGGCGGAACACTGAAGCTTTCTTT. V gene TRBV12-3 or TRBV12-4 combines with J gene TRBJ1-1; TRBD1 agrees at 7 bases. The CDR3 sequence is 14 residues long. After removal of 7 bases from V and 1 base from J, the junction contained 6 bases not matched to a gene.

This clonotype was recorded a few times. The chain is built from TRBV20-1 and TRBJ2-3; TRBD1 matches at 8 bases. Per the germline V gene, CDR1 is DFQATT and CDR2 is SNEGSKA (reference sequence). V shed 2 bases and J 6 bases; nucleotides not matched to a gene: 10. The CDR3 runs to 15 residues. CDR3 in amino acids: CSARKPGQALDTQYF. As DNA, the CDR3 is TGCAGTGCTAGAAAGCCGGGACAGGCCCTGGATACGCAGTATTTT.

The chain joins TRBV4-2 to TRBJ1-2; D gene uncertain. Germline CDR1 LGHNA, CDR2 YNFKEQ. The CDR3 sequence is 18 residues long. Trimming cost V 0 bases and J 4 bases, with 21 bases left between them. The CDR3 nucleotides read TGTGCCAGCAGCCAAGATCCGGGGTCCAAAGTCCGTAGCTATGGCTACACCTTC. As protein: CASSQDPGSKVRSYGYTF.

The rearrangement links TRBV2 to TRBJ2-6; 8 nucleotides agree with TRBD1. The junction had 11 bases not matched to a gene; V was cut back by 5 bases and J by 2 bases. Germline V CDR1 and CDR2: SNHLY, FYNNEI. The length of the CDR3 is 18 residues. CDR3 DNA sequence: TGTGCCAGCAGTTTCTATCGCCCAGGGGGCGCTGGGGCCAACGTCCTGACTTTC. This translates into CASSFYRPGGAGANVLTF. Variable domain in full (rest from reference TRBV2 and TRBJ2-6): EPEVTQTPSHQVTQMGQEVILRCVPISNHLYFYWYRQILGQKVEFLVSFYNNEISEKSEIFDDQFSVERPDGSNFTLKIRSTKLEDSAMYFCASSFYRPGGAGANVLTFGAGSRLTVL.

This chain links TRBV12-3 or TRBV12-4 with TRBJ2-7; 15 nucleotides align to TRBD2. The V gene end was trimmed by 6 bases and the J gene end by 4 bases; junction bases not matched to a gene: 4. The CDR3 covers 15 residues. This chain's CDR3 is CASRGTSGRIYEQYF. The DNA of the CDR3 is TGTGCCAGCAGGGGGACTAGCGGGAGGATATACGAGCAGTACTTC.

The chain combines TRBV7-9 with TRBJ1-5; TRBD1 aligns across 10 bases. Germline V gene sequence: CDR1 SEHNR, CDR2 FQNEAQ (reference sequence). This CDR3 is 16 amino acids long. Germline trimming cut 0 bases from V and 6 bases from J; bases unmatched to any gene: 5. CDR3 coding DNA: TGTGCCAGCAGCTTAGCCGGGACAGGGGAAGGTCAGCCCCAGCATTTT. It codes for CASSLAGTGEGQPQHF.

The V call is TRBV7-9, the J call TRBJ2-1, with TRBD2 matching over 8 bases. CDR1 and CDR2 (germline): SEHNR, FQNEAQ (reference sequence). J gave up 5 bases and V 4 bases, and 10 bases lay outside the gene matches. The CDR3 is made up of 16 amino acids. The CDR3 DNA reads TGTGCCAGCAGCTACCCTCGCGGGGGGACCGACAATGAGCAGTTCTTC. Protein sequence: CASSYPRGGTDNEQFF.

The chain combines TRBV7-2 with TRBJ2-1, with TRBD2 matching over 11 bases. Looked up from germline, CDR1 is SGHTA and CDR2 is FQGNSA. V gave up 5 bases and J gave up 4 bases; unmatched junction bases: 7. The CDR3 totals 16 residues. CDR3 DNA sequence: TGTGCCAGCAGCCGATCCGGGACTAGCGGTTACAATGAGCAGTTCTTC. It is translated as CASSRSGTSGYNEQFF.

This clonotype showed up just a few times. The genes are TRBV24-1 and TRBJ1-1, with D perhaps TRBD1 (5 bases). Per germline, CDR1 KGHDR and CDR2 SFDVKD. The CDR3 sequence is 14 residues long. Trimming removed 8 bases from V and 4 bases from J, with 16 bases in between. CDR3 bases: TGTGCCACCATGGCGGGGGGGTCGAGCACTGAAGCTTTCTTT. Amino acids: CATMAGGSSTEAFF.

This clonotype was seen ten or more times. An end of the junction differs from the germline gene, which may be a read error. The chain has TRBV12-3 or TRBV12-4 and TRBJ2-1; 7 nucleotides match TRBD1. The CDR3 runs to 12 residues. CDR3 loop: CASGTASRLVLF. In DNA, the CDR3 is TGTGCCAGCGGGACAGCGTCCAGGCTCGTGCTCTTC.

This clonotype was observed a handful of times. This rearrangement joins TRBV5-1 to TRBJ1-6, with D tentatively TRBD1 (5 bases). CDR3 length: 14 residues. Germline V gene data show CDR1 as SGHRS and CDR2 as YFSETQ. V gave up 0 bases and J gave up 9 bases, with 10 bases separating them. The CDR3 bases are TGCGCCAGCAGCTTGGTGGGGGTCCGTTCACCCCTCCACTTT. Protein product: CASSLVGVRSPLHF.

This clonotype was recorded once. J is TRBJ2-5 and V is TRBV5-1; D could derive from TRBD1 or TRBD2 (5 bases each). The CDR3 is made up of 14 amino acids. Per the germline V gene, CDR1 is SGHRS and CDR2 is YFSETQ. V dropped 0 bases and J dropped 4 bases, with 10 bases sitting between them. The CDR3 sequence is CASSLEGRGETQYF. CDR3 sequence (DNA): TGCGCCAGCAGCTTGGAGGGACGAGGAGAGACCCAGTACTTC.

This chain's CDR3 is CSARDRTGTGDGYTF. The CDR3 DNA reads as TGCAGTGCTAGAGATAGGACAGGGACAGGGGATGGCTACACCTTC. The chain recombines TRBV20-1 with TRBJ1-2, with TRBD1 matching 10 bases. Germline V CDR1 and CDR2: DFQATT, SNEGSKA (reference sequence). The V segment lost 0 bases and the J segment 6 bases; nucleotides outside the gene matches: 7. This CDR3 has 15 residues.

Only one count was recorded for this clonotype. The V gene is TRBV5-6, the J gene TRBJ2-7; a possible D gene is TRBD2 (5 bases). The V gene's germline CDR1 is SGHDT and CDR2 YYEEEE. The ends were cut back, 1 base at V and 0 bases at J, with 17 bases in the middle. This CDR3 is built from 17 residues. The CDR3 region has the DNA TGTGCCAGCAGCTTGTGGTTGATGGGAGAGAGCTCCTACGAGCAGTACTTC. The encoded protein is CASSLWLMGESSYEQYF. Looking up the rest from reference TRBV5-6 and TRBJ2-7 gives the full variable domain: DAGVTQSPTHLIKTRGQQVTLRCSPKSGHDTVSWYQQALGQGPQFIFQYYEEEERQRGNFPDRFSGHQFPNYSSELNVNALLLGDSALYLCASSLWLMGESSYEQYFGPGTRLTVT.

This clonotype has a count of ten or more. The chain recombines TRBV12-3 or TRBV12-4 with TRBJ2-1; a possible D gene is TRBD1 (6 bases). The CDR3 extends over 13 amino acids. Trimming stripped 4 bases from V and 5 bases from J, with 9 bases between. The CDR3 loop reads CASSYRENNEQFF. CDR3 in DNA: TGTGCCAGCAGTTACAGGGAGAACAATGAGCAGTTCTTC.

The chain carries TRBV12-3 or TRBV12-4 and TRBJ1-3; D remains ambiguous. There are 13 residues in the CDR3. V was cut by 7 bases and J by 2 bases, with 9 bases left in between. The CDR3 region is CASTLYPGNTIYF. The CDR3 bases are TGTGCCAGCACGCTTTACCCTGGAAACACCATATATTTT.

This clonotype showed up just a few times. CDR3 coding DNA: TGTGCCAGCAGCCAAAACCGTCTTAGCGGGATCTTGCCAGATACGCAGTATTTT. This gives the protein CASSQNRLSGILPDTQYF. V usage is TRBV4-2 and J usage is TRBJ2-3, with 8 bases lining up with TRBD2. Germline CDR1 is LGHNA and CDR2 is YNFKEQ. The J segment lost 4 bases and the V segment lost 2 bases, leaving 14 bases of the junction unmatched. CDR3 length equals 18 residues.

This chain links TRBV11-3 with TRBJ2-5; 12 nucleotides align to TRBD1. Germline V lookup: CDR1 SGHNT, CDR2 YENEEA. The CDR3 is made up of 16 amino acids. V was pared by 3 bases and J by 5 bases, with 7 bases of the junction left unmatched. The CDR3 region is CASSLRGTGGMETQYF. CDR3 nucleotide sequence: TGTGCCAGCAGCTTGAGAGGGACAGGGGGCATGGAGACCCAGTACTTC.

This clonotype was counted ten times or more. DNA for the CDR3: TGCGCCAGCAGCTTGAGCGGATATAGCAATCAGCCCCAGCATTTT. This sequence encodes CASSLSGYSNQPQHF. This chain connects TRBV5-1 to TRBJ1-5; D unclear. This CDR3 has 15 amino acids. Germline V gene lookup returns CDR1 SGHRS and CDR2 YFSETQ. Between the trimmed V and J ends, which lost 1 base and 0 bases, there was a span of 8 bases.